The T cell receptor beta chain under discussion was sequenced for a study of shared clonotypes between healthy human individuals. Study summary: Ranging from 18 to 49 in age, donors were a couple of women and a few men. Each donor's CD4 naive and CD4 memory cells filled three plates apiece, CD8 naive two, and CD8 memory one.

Study donors comprised healthy, HIV-negative adults devoid of recent acute infection or vaccination. CDR1 is ENHRY and CDR2 is SYGVKD in the germline V gene. This CDR3 spans 11 amino acids. This clone was observed a handful of times. What it recognizes is unknown. Germline and junction disagree at one end, which may indicate a read error. Assay: immunoSEQ multiplex PCR; the TCRdb copy retains only in-frame clones and omits some. The repertoire consists of about a million clones, with under 80% occurring once and the leading ten covering roughly 1.4%. Overall study findings and caveats: Generally, naive subsets came out with larger estimated richness than memory subsets.

This chain links TRBV10-3 with TRBJ2-7; D unresolved. Sequenced input: memory CD4+ T cells sorted from blood. Subset given: CD45RA-negative fraction. This receptor was taken from a man younger than 30 in good health. The CDR3 protein is CATSSPYEQYF. In DNA, the CDR3 is TGTGCCACCAGTAGCCCCTACGAGCAGTACTTC.